This TCR beta chain was captured by sequencing in a study of cytomegalovirus exposure and HLA in healthy donors. Findings of the study overall: TCR beta chains associated with HLA were, in a later analysis, more clonally expanded than equally common others.

60 Vbeta and 13 Jbeta primers were used in PCR. Profiled with immunoSEQ multiplex PCR; TCRdb holds only in-frame clones, not every one. The sample holds 55,000 to 70,000 clones, approximately 70% seen once. A word on this clone: Antigen: not known.

CDR1 and CDR2 from the germline V gene are SQVTM and ANQGSEA. Trimming removed 6 bases at V and 1 base at J, with 10 bases between. This CDR3 has 12 amino acids. This chain links TRBV29-1 with TRBJ2-7, with TRBD1 as a possible D gene (6 bases). The origin of this receptor is a woman aged 55-69 years in good health and CMV-seropositive. Sequencing was done on a sample of PBMCs. The CDR3 DNA follows: TGCAGCGTCCAGACAGGTTCCTACGAGCAGTACTTC. Translation: CSVQTGSYEQYF.